This TCR beta chain was retrieved from a study of post-analysis software for immune sequencing data. Presence of unique molecular identifiers characterized the TCR beta cDNA libraries. TCRdb recomputed calls from the PCR reads with MiXCR, one row per CDR3 protein. Seen here are 750,000 to 950,000 distinct CDR3 sequences, about 57% observed once, and the top ten hold roughly 4.4%. The sample consisted of blood. This clonotype originated in a girl aged 5-17 years with multiple sclerosis.

This CDR3 reads CASSLAKAQETQYF. CDR3 DNA: TGTGCCAGCAGCTTAGCGAAGGCCCAAGAGACCCAGTACTTC. The chain has TRBV7-2 and TRBJ2-5; D is unresolved. The germline V and J ends were trimmed by 0 bases and 1 base, with 6 bases remaining between them. This CDR3 contains 14 residues. The germline V gene has CDR1 SGHTA and CDR2 FQGNSA.